Below are 17 T cell receptor beta chains sequenced from a single sample in a study of shared clonotypes between healthy human individuals. The table came from immunoSEQ multiplex PCR; TCRdb's copy has only in-frame clones and leaves some out. The sample has 500,000 to 700,000 clones; 90% to 95% are singletons. CD45RO-negative, CCR7-positively selected cells formed the naive CD8 fraction, excluding terminally differentiated effector memory CD45RA+ cells. The material sequenced was naive CD8+ T cells sorted from blood. The receptors were gathered from a woman under 40 in good health.

Only one count was recorded for this clone. The gene calls are TRBV7-2 and TRBJ1-5; D remains unclear. The CDR3 contains 13 residues. The germline V gene has CDR1 SGHTA and CDR2 FQGNSA. The ends were cut back, 7 bases at V and 0 bases at J, with 7 bases in the middle. The DNA of the CDR3 is TGTGCCAGCAACTGGGATAGCAATCAGCCCCAGCATTTT. Protein: CASNWDSNQPQHF. The full variable domain, completed using reference TRBV7-2 and TRBJ1-5, is GAGVSQSPSNKVTEKGKDVELRCDPISGHTALYWYRQSLGQGLEFLIYFQGNSAPDKSGLPSDRFSAERTGGSVSTLTIQRTQQEDSAVYLCASNWDSNQPQHFGDGTRLSIL.

This clone has just one count. This sequence joins TRBV11-2 and TRBJ2-7; 7 positions match TRBD1. CDR3 size: 14 residues. The junction had 6 bases not matched to a gene; V was cut back by 4 bases and J by 3 bases. In germline, CDR1 is SGHAT, CDR2 FQNNGV. The CDR3 loop reads CASSYPGQSYEQYF. The CDR3 region has the DNA TGTGCCAGCAGCTACCCGGGACAGAGCTACGAGCAGTACTTC.

The rearrangement uses TRBV18 and TRBJ2-7; D is uncertain. Germline values: CDR1 KGHSH, CDR2 LQKENI. The CDR3 loop spans 11 amino acids. Trimming removed 4 bases from V and 6 bases from J, with 7 bases in between. The CDR3 here is CASSQGSEQYF. CDR3 sequence (DNA): TGTGCCAGCTCACAAGGGTCCGAGCAGTACTTC.

This clone was seen a handful of times. This sample includes further DNA sequences coding for the same CDR3. For the CDR3, the DNA is TGTGCCAGCAACACGCTGAACACTGAAGCTTTCTTT. Residues: CASNTLNTEAFF. This chain uses TRBV2 with TRBJ1-1, with no clear D. CDR3 length equals 12 residues. V dropped 7 bases and J dropped 0 bases, with 6 bases sitting between them. From germline, CDR1 is SNHLY and CDR2 FYNNEI. Filled out from reference TRBV2 and TRBJ1-1, the complete variable domain reads EPEVTQTPSHQVTQMGQEVILRCVPISNHLYFYWYRQILGQKVEFLVSFYNNEISEKSEIFDDQFSVERPDGSNFTLKIRSTKLEDSAMYFCASNTLNTEAFFGQGTRLTVV.

The rearrangement links TRBV5-1 to TRBJ1-1; TRBD1 is a possible D gene (5 bases). This CDR3 is built from 16 residues. The germline CDR1 and CDR2 sequences are SGHRS and YFSETQ. Trimming took 4 bases from V and 3 from J, leaving 19 bases between them. DNA for the CDR3: TGCGCCAGCAGCCTATCCTCGGGGGTTTTTTACACTGAAGCTTTCTTT. Amino acids: CASSLSSGVFYTEAFF.

This sequence joins TRBV28 and TRBJ2-4; D remains unclear. The CDR3 spans 15 residues. CDR1 MDHEN and CDR2 SYDVKM come from the germline V gene. Trimming took 2 bases from V and 5 from J, leaving 13 bases between them. The CDR3, as DNA: TGTGCCAGCAGTTTACCCCGTTGGTCCCAAAACATTCAGTACTTC. As protein: CASSLPRWSQNIQYF.

The chain joins TRBV19 to TRBJ2-7; tentatively, D is TRBD2 (5 bases). CDR1 and CDR2 (germline): LNHDA, SQIVND (reference sequence). V gave up 5 bases and J gave up 1 base, with 9 bases separating them. The CDR3 contains 13 residues. The CDR3 loop is CASSPADSYEQYF. CDR3 coding DNA: TGTGCCAGTAGTCCAGCGGATTCCTACGAGCAGTACTTC.

This clone was picked up one time. The chain employs TRBV28 and TRBJ1-5, with D maybe TRBD1 (5 bases). The V gene's germline CDR1 is MDHEN and CDR2 SYDVKM. Trimming cost V 3 bases and J 10 bases, with 13 bases left between them. The CDR3 is 13 residues long. CDR3 region: CASSFRGGGPQHF. The CDR3 DNA sequence: TGTGCCAGCAGTTTCCGCGGGGGGGGTCCCCAGCATTTT.

This clone came up once. J is TRBJ2-7 and V is TRBV7-9, with D perhaps being TRBD1 or TRBD2 (5 bases each). Trimming removed 2 bases from V and 3 bases from J, with 17 bases in between. The CDR3 extends over 16 amino acids. The V gene's germline CDR1 is SEHNR and CDR2 FQNEAQ (reference sequence). The CDR3 protein is CASSLKEEKGYYEQYF. DNA for the CDR3: TGTGCCAGCAGCTTAAAGGAGGAGAAGGGGTACTACGAGCAGTACTTC.

J is TRBJ2-7 and V is TRBV7-9; D unclear. The V end was cut by 1 base, the J end by 4 bases, with 14 bases between. The CDR3 extends over 15 amino acids. Germline V gives CDR1 SEHNR, CDR2 FQNEAQ (reference sequence). Here the CDR3 DNA reads TGTGCCAGCAGCTTAGTAACCAGCGTTGCTTACGAGCAGTACTTC. It specifies CASSLVTSVAYEQYF.

V usage is TRBV25-1 and J usage is TRBJ1-1, with D possibly matching TRBD1 (5 bases). The CDR3 spans 15 residues. V lost 6 bases to trimming and J lost 6 bases, with 20 bases between them. Germline V gives CDR1 MGHDK, CDR2 SYGVNS. The chain's CDR3 is CASSPAGGLGAEAFF. CDR3 nucleotide sequence: TGTGCCAGCAGCCCTGCGGGGGGATTAGGGGCTGAAGCTTTCTTT.

This rearrangement joins TRBV19 to TRBJ2-7; tentatively, D is TRBD1 (6 bases). The CDR3 has 13 amino acids. Trimming removed 6 bases from V and 0 bases from J, with 9 bases in between. Germline-derived CDR1 and CDR2 are LNHDA and SQIVND (reference sequence). The CDR3, as DNA: TGTGCCAGTAGGAGGACAGACTCCTACGAGCAGTACTTC. Encoded protein: CASRRTDSYEQYF.

In its sample, this clone was seen once. The gene calls are TRBV6-1 and TRBJ1-4; D is possibly TRBD1 (5 bases). The CDR3 runs to 16 residues. Trimming removed 1 base from V and 8 bases from J, with 17 bases in between. Per germline, CDR1 MNHNS and CDR2 SASEGT. The CDR3 sequence is CASSEGDAGRPEKLFF. The CDR3 region has the DNA TGTGCCAGCAGTGAAGGGGACGCGGGAAGGCCAGAAAAACTGTTTTTT.

The V gene is TRBV6-5, the J gene TRBJ1-2; D is ambiguous. The V gene lost 6 bases and the J gene lost 1 base, with 15 bases spanning the gap. Germline assignment: CDR1 MNHEY and CDR2 SVGAGI. The CDR3 runs 15 residues. In DNA, the CDR3 is TGTGCCAGCAGCTTTTACAGCGATATTAACTATGGCTACACCTTC. Protein sequence: CASSFYSDINYGYTF.

The rearrangement joins TRBV6-1 to TRBJ2-7, with D unclear. Trimming took 8 bases from V and 8 from J, leaving 16 bases between them. The CDR3 runs to 12 residues. Germline V CDR1 and CDR2: MNHNS, SASEGT. The DNA of the CDR3 is TGTGCCAGCTTGGCTTCGGCATTACAGCAGTACTTC. It translates to CASLASALQQYF.

The chain carries TRBV7-6 and TRBJ2-1; 7 bases map to TRBD1. Germline CDR1 and CDR2: SGHVS and FNYEAQ. V shed 5 bases, J shed 5 bases, and the junction held 15 bases outside the gene matches. CDR3 length equals 17 residues. The CDR3 DNA reads TGTGCCAGCAGCGCACGGGCATTGGGACAGCGTGACAATGAGCAGTTCTTC. Its protein is CASSARALGQRDNEQFF.

This rearrangement joins TRBV7-9 to TRBJ2-7; D gene uncertain. Trimming stripped 0 bases from V and 3 bases from J, with 9 bases between. Germline V CDR1 and CDR2: SEHNR, FQNEAQ (reference sequence). This CDR3 has 14 amino acids. The CDR3 spells CASSLADRLYEQYF. In DNA form, the CDR3 reads TGTGCCAGCAGCTTAGCGGACCGTCTCTACGAGCAGTACTTC.